The 14 T cell receptor beta chains below all came from one sample that was sequenced in a study of CD8 T cells in Susac syndrome. Reverse transcription of about 0.45 to 1 ug RNA was performed with random hexamers. TCRdb ran MiXCR on the immunoSEQ multiplex PCR reads and lists one entry per CDR3 protein. The table lists 400,000 or so distinct CDR3 sequences, 75% to 90% of them singletons, with approximately 0.12% in the top ten. The source material was CD8+ T cells from PBMCs. All receptors derive from a human donor with multiple sclerosis.

This chain joins TRBV4-1 and TRBJ1-1; D is ambiguous. The ends were cut back, 0 bases at V and 4 bases at J, with 9 bases in the middle. CDR1 and CDR2 from the germline V gene are MGHRA and YSYEKL. The CDR3 runs 14 residues. The CDR3 coding sequence is TGCGCCAGCAGCCAAGATCCAGGATCCACTGAAGCTTTCTTT. This encodes CASSQDPGSTEAFF.

The chain joins TRBV27 to TRBJ1-2; D possibly corresponds to TRBD1 (6 bases). Deletions cut 3 bases from V and 8 bases from J, with 19 bases between. CDR3 length: 15 residues. Looked up from germline, CDR1 is MNHEY and CDR2 is SMNVEV (reference sequence). The CDR3 nucleotides read TGTGCCAGCAGTTTTTCCCGACAGGCGCCCATAGGCTACACCTTC. Translation gives CASSFSRQAPIGYTF.

A single count supports this clonotype. The V call is TRBV6-6, the J call TRBJ1-1; D is uncertain. Germline lookup yields CDR1 MNHNY and CDR2 SVGAGI (reference sequence). The V gene lost 5 bases and the J gene lost 5 bases, with 15 bases spanning the gap. This CDR3 has 14 amino acids. The CDR3 DNA follows: TGTGCCAGCAGTAAACTTAGTTGGGATACTGAAGCTTTCTTT. Protein: CASSKLSWDTEAFF.

As for this clonotype: Without the conserved terminal phenylalanine or tryptophan, this CDR3 likely stems from a read error. The chain recombines TRBV14 with TRBJ1-1, with 9 positions matching TRBD1. V gave up 7 bases and J gave up 5 bases; unmatched junction bases: 5. The CDR3 loop spans 13 amino acids. Germline CDR1 is SGHDN and CDR2 is FVKESK. This CDR3 is CASMGTGRTEAFS. Written as DNA, the CDR3 is TGTGCCAGCATGGGGACAGGGAGAACTGAAGCTTTCTCT.

The J gene is TRBJ2-5, the V gene TRBV5-1; a weak D match, TRBD2 (7 bases). Trimming removed 2 bases at V and 9 bases at J, with 11 bases between. Germline CDR1 is SGHRS and CDR2 is YFSETQ. The CDR3 loop spans 12 amino acids. In nucleotides, the CDR3 is TGCGCCAGCAGCTTTGGGGGGGCGGCCCAGTACTTC. This translates into CASSFGGAAQYF.

The chain joins TRBV5-4 to TRBJ2-7, with D uncertain. V was trimmed by 0 bases and J by 5 bases, leaving 9 bases between them. The germline V gene encodes CDR1 SGHNT and CDR2 YYREEE (reference sequence). This CDR3 comprises 13 residues. CDR3 bases: TGTGCCAGCAGCTTGGATCAGAGTGACGAGCAGTACTTC. Translation gives CASSLDQSDEQYF.

The V and J genes are TRBV27 and TRBJ2-7, with a possible D match to TRBD1 (5 bases). The germline V gene has CDR1 MNHEY and CDR2 SMNVEV (reference sequence). V lost 3 bases to trimming and J lost 3 bases, with 12 bases between them. The length of the CDR3 is 14 residues. The CDR3 spells CASSFHQTDYEQYF. As DNA, the CDR3 is TGTGCCAGCAGTTTCCACCAGACAGACTACGAGCAGTACTTC.

This rearrangement joins TRBV7-6 to TRBJ2-7; D is unresolved. V dropped 3 bases and J dropped 0 bases, with 12 bases sitting between them. Germline assignment: CDR1 SGHVS and CDR2 FNYEAQ. CDR3 length: 15 residues. The CDR3 here is CASSFLTGSSYEQYF. The CDR3 region has the DNA TGTGCCAGCAGCTTCCTTACGGGCAGCTCCTACGAGCAGTACTTC.

This chain joins TRBV27 and TRBJ1-1; D is possibly TRBD1 (5 bases). The CDR3 runs 14 residues. Per germline, CDR1 MNHEY and CDR2 SMNVEV (reference sequence). The germline V and J ends were trimmed by 2 bases and 4 bases, with 11 bases remaining between them. Here the CDR3 reads CASSLQGLSTEAFF. CDR3 nucleotides: TGTGCCAGCAGTTTACAGGGTTTGTCCACTGAAGCTTTCTTT.

This chain joins TRBV27 and TRBJ1-2; 8 bases align to TRBD1. Germline V gene sequence: CDR1 MNHEY, CDR2 SMNVEV (reference sequence). This CDR3 has 14 amino acids. Trimming removed 5 bases from V and 8 bases from J; junction bases left unmatched: 10. The CDR3 coding sequence is TGTGCCAGCAGTCCCCGGACAGGGCTAGGGGGCTACACCTTC. The encoded protein is CASSPRTGLGGYTF.

This rearrangement joins TRBV6-2 or TRBV6-3 to TRBJ1-3, with D perhaps TRBD1 (5 bases). Germline loops: CDR1 MNHEY, CDR2 SVGEGT. V lost 2 bases and J lost 2, with 10 bases in between. The CDR3 has 15 amino acids. DNA for the CDR3: TGTGCCAGCAGTTACATAGACAGTCCTGGAAACACCATATATTTT. Amino acids: CASSYIDSPGNTIYF.

The rearrangement uses TRBV27 and TRBJ2-7; D ambiguous. The CDR3 is 11 residues long. V was cut by 4 bases and J by 6 bases, with 7 bases left in between. Germline-derived CDR1 and CDR2 are MNHEY and SMNVEV (reference sequence). CDR3 sequence (DNA): TGTGCCAGCAGTTCCCCCGTCGAGCAGTACTTC. Protein product: CASSSPVEQYF.

The J gene is TRBJ2-7, the V gene TRBV7-9; D uncertain. The CDR3 length is 16 residues. V was clipped by 5 bases and J by 0 bases, with 17 bases between them. Germline lookup yields CDR1 SEHNR and CDR2 FQNEAQ (reference sequence). The CDR3 DNA follows: TGTGCCAGCAGCCCCTCCGGTGGGCGGAGCTCCTACGAGCAGTACTTC. Translated, it gives CASSPSGGRSSYEQYF. Full variable domain (remainder filled in from reference TRBV7-9 and TRBJ2-7): DTGVSQNPRHKITKRGQNVTFRCDPISEHNRLYWYRQTLGQGPEFLTYFQNEAQLEKSRLLSDRFSAERPKGSFSTLEIQRTEQGDSAMYLCASSPSGGRSSYEQYFGPGTRLTVT.

The chain links TRBV2 to TRBJ2-1; 7 bases agree with TRBD2. V shed 6 bases, J shed 2 bases, and the junction held 10 bases outside the gene matches. Germline assignment: CDR1 SNHLY and CDR2 FYNNEI. The CDR3 consists of 16 residues. CDR3 amino acids: CASSPSAGVTYNEQFF. The CDR3, as DNA: TGTGCCAGCAGCCCCTCTGCGGGGGTGACCTACAATGAGCAGTTCTTC.